This T cell receptor beta chain stems from a study of cytomegalovirus exposure and HLA in healthy donors. Study-wide background: Of all 400 or so donors who were genotyped, around 79% belonged to the Caucasian-associated ancestry cluster.

The study ran its PCR with 60 Vbeta and 13 Jbeta primers. Assay: immunoSEQ multiplex PCR; the TCRdb copy retains only in-frame clones and omits some. The sample gives about 200,000 clones, approximately 80% of which show up once; 0.22% is in the top ten. The germline V and J ends were trimmed by 1 base and 2 bases, with 6 bases remaining between them. The CDR3 has 13 amino acids. CDR1 is SGHVS and CDR2 is FNYEAQ in the germline V gene. Sequencing was carried out using PBMCs. This clonotype was sampled from a girl aged 2 to 10 in good health and CMV-seronegative. This chain connects TRBV7-6 to TRBJ2-7; no firm D call. CDR3 coding DNA: TGTGCCAGCAGCTTAGACAGTACCTACGAGCAGTACTTC. It specifies CASSLDSTYEQYF. Looking up the rest from reference TRBV7-6 and TRBJ2-7 gives the full variable domain: GAGVSQSPRYKVTKRGQDVALRCDPISGHVSLYWYRQALGQGPEFLTYFNYEAQQDKSGLPNDRFSAERPEGSISTLTIQRTEQRDSAMYRCASSLDSTYEQYFGPGTRLTVT.